The sequence of this T cell receptor beta chain was determined in a study of shared clonotypes between healthy human individuals (dated by TCRdb to about 2020). For context, the study as a whole: Three men and two women, aged 18 to 49 years, made up the cohort. For each donor, three plates each were used for CD4 naive and CD4 memory, two plates were used for CD8 naive, and one plate was used for CD8 memory. To estimate repertoire size and how much clonotype sharing occurs between individuals, the study deeply sequenced the blood TCR repertoires of about 5 healthy adults. Libraries were prepared and TCR repertoires were sequenced by different laboratories using diverse techniques, in order to increase sequencing depth and limit assay-specific biases. Per donor, leukapheresis produced somewhere between about 0.9 and 9.5 billion PBMCs.

The donors were healthy, HIV-negative adults who had no recently reported acute infections or vaccinations. Every donor was a Caucasian adult residing in Nashville, Tennessee, USA. CD4+ T cells were enriched by magnetic negative selection; naive cells were then positively selected on CD45RA, and the negative fraction formed the memory subset. Blood was obtained by leukapheresis, after which PBMCs were separated by Ficoll-Histopaque density gradient centrifugation and cryopreserved in liquid nitrogen vapor phase. Analytical flow cytometry was used to check the purity and quantity of each magnetically sorted T cell population. Genomic DNA was isolated from every sorted fraction and measured by UV absorbance on a Nanodrop 2000c. Using the deep immunoSEQ assay, multiplex PCR amplified TCR CDR3 regions from genomic DNA. Genomic DNA extracted from each cell subset was distributed evenly over all wells of several immunoSEQ 96-well plates, and each plate served as one replicate. For sorted subsets, 150 to 250 ng genomic DNA, equal to 30,000 or so T cell genomes, was loaded into each replicate PCR. Purified libraries were measured with a Qubit 3.0 fluorometer, size-checked on a Bioanalyzer 2100, and measured again with the KAPA Library Quantification kit. Each immunoSEQ 96-well plate was sequenced on its own single-read 150-cycle Illumina NextSeq 550 flow cell. On the study's bioinformatics: Because the immunoSEQ output included only junctional sequences and no quality scores, the filtering could not be the same as the filtering used for full-length reads. Sequences were annotated with PyIR, a Python wrapper for IgBLAST v1.9, and V/J genes and CDR3 were assigned using IMGT germline references. Reads with weak V/J assignments (E-value above 1e-6), missing CDR3, stop codons, out-of-frame junctions, or ambiguous translated residues were removed. A V3J clonotype was defined by an identical inferred V gene, J gene, and CDR3 amino acid sequence. To compute the percentage overlap between repertoires, the number of shared unique clonotypes was divided by the size of the smaller repertoire. Richness of each repertoire was evaluated using RTK rarefaction, the Chao1 estimator, and Recon v2.1 estimates of unobserved clonotypes. Generation probabilities were computed with OLGA for all TCRbeta clonotypes obtained by the gDNA method from a few donors. TCRdb holds this immuneACCESS table with in-frame rearrangements only. Some clones are missing; in checked studies, unresolved V genes explain under half, and the rest has no known cause. That table furnishes V, J and clone size, whereas the DNA furnished D and trimming. This sample holds approximately 340,000 clones; around 74% were observed only once. The top ten constitute about a tenth of the sample.

Overall study outcomes, separate from this receptor: Naive subsets generally had larger estimated clonotype richness than memory subsets. Pairwise subsampling indicated that sequencing depth was expected to affect the degree of clonotype sharing among donors. Sharing across four donors was observed for around 5% of naive CD4, about 3.2% of naive CD8, 2.3% of memory CD4, and around 0.4% of memory CD8 clonotypes. Sampling was restricted to blood, and TCR repertoires in tissues likely differ from the TCR repertoires found in blood. Incomplete sequencing was indicated by rarefaction of sorted-subset datasets, despite the large sequencing depth. Because the study included only a small number of donors, the genetic and exposure-history diversity represented was limited. Clonotypes shared by all four sorted-subset donors showed higher generation probabilities than non-shared clonotypes.

CDR1 and CDR2 are drawn from the germline V gene (reference sequence): MNHEY, SMNVEV. From the cysteine up to the phenylalanine, the CDR3 has a length of 13 residues. Of all the DNA, just the CDR3 is kept, 39 bases in frame from base 1. Germline trimming: 3 bases from V, 8 bases from J; junction bases outside gene matches: 6. Worth noting for this clone: The clone's antigen remains unknown. The record has no base qualities; no much larger clone is one base away.

This clonotype originated in a man younger than 40 in good health. Material: memory CD4+ T cells sorted from blood. Sample cell subset or site, as interpreted from the label and publication: CD45RA-negative fraction. The V gene is TRBV27 and the J gene is TRBJ1-1, with 7 bases aligning to TRBD1. The DNA sequence follows: TGTGCCAGCAGTTTTTACGGAGGGGGCGAAGCTTTCTTT. This is translated as CASSFYGGGEAFF.